This T cell receptor beta chain originates from a study of cytomegalovirus exposure and HLA in healthy donors. For the study at large: Early released data comprised about 84 million unique TCRs from HLA-typed donors. Study-wide points: Specificity for CMV antigens was confirmed in vitro for a few of the CMV-associated chains.

V lost 1 base to trimming and J lost 5 bases; unmatched junction nucleotides: 7. The V gene's germline CDR1 is SGHAT and CDR2 FQDESV (reference sequence). The CDR3 totals 16 residues. 13 Jbeta primers and 60 Vbeta primers were used for the PCR. This table comes from immunoSEQ multiplex PCR, and its TCRdb copy is limited to in-frame clones, with some not included. This table holds 150,000 to 200,000 clones, over 80% found once. Note on this clone: The antigen is not known.

The genes are TRBV11-1 and TRBJ2-7; 11 bases are a match to TRBD2. The sample consisted of PBMCs. The sequence derives from a human donor in good health. The CDR3 loop is CASSLDLGLAAHEQYF. CDR3 nucleotide sequence: TGTGCCAGCAGCTTAGATTTGGGACTAGCGGCCCACGAGCAGTACTTC. Supplemented by reference TRBV11-1 and TRBJ2-7, the full variable domain reads EAEVAQSPRYKITEKSQAVAFWCDPISGHATLYWYRQILGQGPELLVQFQDESVVDDSQLPKDRFSAERLKGVDSTLKIQPAELGDSAMYLCASSLDLGLAAHEQYFGPGTRLTVT.